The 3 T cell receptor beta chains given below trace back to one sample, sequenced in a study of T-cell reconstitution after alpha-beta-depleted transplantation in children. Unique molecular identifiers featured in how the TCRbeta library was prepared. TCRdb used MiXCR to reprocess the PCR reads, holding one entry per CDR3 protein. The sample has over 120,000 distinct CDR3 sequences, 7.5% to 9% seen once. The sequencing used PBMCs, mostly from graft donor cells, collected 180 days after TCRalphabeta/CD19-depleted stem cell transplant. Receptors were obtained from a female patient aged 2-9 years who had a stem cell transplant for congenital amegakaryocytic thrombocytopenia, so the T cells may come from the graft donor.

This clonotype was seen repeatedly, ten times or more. The CDR3 bases are TGCAGTGCCGGGGACAGGGGGTGGGATGAGCAGTTCTTC. Residues: CSAGDRGWDEQFF. J is TRBJ2-1 and V is TRBV20-1; 11 nucleotides line up with TRBD1. The germline V gene encodes CDR1 DFQATT and CDR2 SNEGSKA (reference sequence). The CDR3 loop spans 13 amino acids. The junction had 6 bases not matched to a gene; V was cut back by 6 bases and J by 8 bases.

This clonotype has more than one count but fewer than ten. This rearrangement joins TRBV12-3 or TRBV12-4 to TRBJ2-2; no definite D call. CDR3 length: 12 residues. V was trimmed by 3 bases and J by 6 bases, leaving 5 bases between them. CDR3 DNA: TGTGCCAGCAGTTTTGTCCCCGGGGAGCTGTTTTTT. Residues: CASSFVPGELFF.

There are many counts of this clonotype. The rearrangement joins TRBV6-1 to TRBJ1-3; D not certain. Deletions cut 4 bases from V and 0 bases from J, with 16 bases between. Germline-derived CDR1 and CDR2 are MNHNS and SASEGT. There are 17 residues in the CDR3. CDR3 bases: TGTGCCAGCAGTGTGGGCAGCCGACCAAGCTCTGGAAACACCATATATTTT. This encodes CASSVGSRPSSGNTIYF.